Shown below are 32 T cell receptor beta chains from a single sample sequenced in a study of T cell changes during pregnancy in multiple sclerosis. The repertoire was sequenced with immunoSEQ multiplex PCR; TCRdb's copy has only in-frame clones and lacks some. This sample has roughly 51,000 clones, with roughly 94% found just once. Sequenced material: CD8+ T cells from peripheral blood mononuclear cells, taken before pregnancy. These receptors came from a female donor with multiple sclerosis, enrolled in a pregnancy study.

The chain carries TRBV7-6 and TRBJ2-5; 12 positions match TRBD1. This CDR3 spans 18 amino acids. CDR1 and CDR2 (germline): SGHVS, FNYEAQ. V was pared by 0 bases and J by 5 bases, with 10 bases of the junction left unmatched. In DNA form, the CDR3 reads TGTGCCAGCAGCTTAGCGTACCTCCGGGACAGGGGGCTGGAGACCCAGTACTTC. Amino acids: CASSLAYLRDRGLETQYF.

The chain carries TRBV27 and TRBJ2-1; 12 bases are shared with TRBD2. The CDR3 is made up of 17 amino acids. Germline-derived CDR1 and CDR2 are MNHEY and SMNVEV (reference sequence). Unmatched junction bases numbered 5, after V lost 5 bases and J lost 0 bases. CDR3: CASSLLTSGSSYNEQFF. CDR3 bases: TGTGCCAGCAGTCTACTGACTAGCGGGAGCTCCTACAATGAGCAGTTCTTC.

The genes are TRBV18 and TRBJ2-1, with 9 bases lining up with TRBD2. The junction had 11 bases not matched to a gene; V was cut back by 2 bases and J by 9 bases. The CDR3 length is 16 residues. CDR1 and CDR2 from the germline V gene are KGHSH and LQKENI. Written as DNA, the CDR3 is TGTGCCAGCTCACCAGGACTGAGGACTAGCGTGGTTGAGCAGTTCTTC. Protein product: CASSPGLRTSVVEQFF.

The gene calls are TRBV30 and TRBJ2-2; TRBD2 aligns across 11 bases. Germline V gene sequence: CDR1 GTSNPN, CDR2 SVGIG (reference sequence). This CDR3 region has 17 residues. V gave up 5 bases and J gave up 1 base; unmatched junction bases: 9. DNA for the CDR3: TGTGCCTGGTCCTCCGCCACTAGCGGGGGGAACACCGGGGAGCTGTTTTTT. Protein product: CAWSSATSGGNTGELFF.

The V gene is TRBV7-9, the J gene TRBJ2-5; 7 positions match TRBD2. CDR1 and CDR2 (germline): SEHNR, FQNEAQ (reference sequence). The CDR3 sequence is 14 residues long. The V and J ends lost 7 bases and 4 bases, in that order; junction bases with no gene match: 9. This CDR3 is CASKRGGTGETQYF. The CDR3 DNA is TGTGCCAGCAAACGGGGAGGGACGGGAGAGACCCAGTACTTC.

This clone has only one observation. The chain recombines TRBV7-9 with TRBJ2-5; no definite D call. This CDR3 contains 16 residues. V lost 4 bases, J lost 2 bases, and 17 bases lay in between. Germline-derived CDR1 and CDR2 are SEHNR and FQNEAQ (reference sequence). As DNA, the CDR3 is TGTGCCAGCAGCTCGTTTTTGGCAACCGATCAAGAGACCCAGTACTTC. Its translation is CASSSFLATDQETQYF.

The chain has TRBV28 and TRBJ2-7, with 9 bases that match TRBD2. There are 15 residues in the CDR3. Trimming took 3 bases from V and 1 from J; bases not matched to a gene: 4. Germline CDR1 and CDR2: MDHEN and SYDVKM. In DNA form, the CDR3 reads TGTGCCAGCAGTTTCAGGCTAGCGGGATCCTACGAGCAGTACTTC. Amino acid sequence: CASSFRLAGSYEQYF.

The V gene is TRBV6-5, the J gene TRBJ1-2; D not resolved. The V end lost 5 bases, the J end lost 6 bases, and 13 bases lay between the germline ends. The length of the CDR3 is 13 residues. Per the germline V gene, CDR1 is MNHEY and CDR2 is SVGAGI. In DNA, the CDR3 is TGTGCCAGCAGTCAAGGACTCTCGAATGGCTACACCTTC. Its protein is CASSQGLSNGYTF.

The chain carries TRBV13 and TRBJ2-6; TRBD1 matches at 9 bases. The CDR3 consists of 15 residues. The ends lost 0 bases at V and 9 bases at J; junction bases unmatched: 3. The germline gives CDR1 PRHDT, CDR2 FYEKMQ (reference sequence). The CDR3 protein is CASSLGGQGVNVLTF. As DNA, the CDR3 is TGTGCCAGCAGCTTAGGGGGACAGGGCGTCAACGTCCTGACTTTC.

This chain uses TRBV5-4 with TRBJ2-1; tentative D call: TRBD1 (6 bases). Germline CDR1 SGHNT, CDR2 YYREEE (reference sequence). The CDR3 length is 15 residues. The V and J ends lost 2 bases and 2 bases respectively, with 11 bases between them. CDR3 loop: CASSFGGLTYNEQFF. The CDR3 DNA sequence: TGTGCCAGCAGCTTTGGGGGCCTCACCTACAATGAGCAGTTCTTC.

A single count supports this clone. The V gene is TRBV27, the J gene TRBJ2-1, with 8 positions matching TRBD2. The ends lost 2 bases at V and 4 bases at J; junction bases unmatched: 13. The CDR3 is made up of 18 amino acids. The germline V gene encodes CDR1 MNHEY and CDR2 SMNVEV (reference sequence). In DNA form, the CDR3 reads TGTGCCAGCAGTTTAAGCCCTCTGATAGCGGGATCTTACAATGAGCAGTTCTTC. Encoded protein: CASSLSPLIAGSYNEQFF.

This clone has only one observation. The genes are TRBV4-1 and TRBJ2-7, with D tentatively TRBD2 (5 bases). Germline V gene lookup returns CDR1 MGHRA and CDR2 YSYEKL. The CDR3 is made up of 15 amino acids. The V and J ends lost 0 bases and 1 base respectively, with 10 bases between them. CDR3 residues: CASSQEPKRSYEQYF. The CDR3 DNA sequence: TGCGCCAGCAGCCAAGAGCCGAAGCGGTCCTACGAGCAGTACTTC.

The genes are TRBV19 and TRBJ2-1; D possibly corresponds to TRBD1 (5 bases). V lost 6 bases to trimming and J lost 4 bases, with 10 bases between them. The CDR3 contains 13 residues. Germline V gene data show CDR1 as LNHDA and CDR2 as SQIVND (reference sequence). In nucleotides, the CDR3 is TGTGCCAGTAGCTGGGGCCCTTACAATGAGCAGTTCTTC. It encodes CASSWGPYNEQFF.

The chain recombines TRBV6-5 with TRBJ2-7; the match to TRBD1 covers 9 bases. This CDR3 contains 11 residues. Unmatched junction bases numbered 5, after V lost 11 bases and J lost 6 bases. Germline V lookup: CDR1 MNHEY, CDR2 SVGAGI. The CDR3 spells CALGTGIEQYF. The CDR3 region has the DNA TGTGCCTTGGGGACAGGGATCGAGCAGTACTTC.

The gene calls are TRBV28 and TRBJ2-5; TRBD1 aligns across 8 bases. The junction had 6 bases not matched to a gene; V was cut back by 5 bases and J by 1 base. This CDR3 has 15 amino acids. Germline V CDR1 and CDR2: MDHEN, SYDVKM. The CDR3 reads CASSGGQGFQETQYF. The CDR3 DNA follows: TGTGCCAGCAGTGGCGGACAGGGTTTCCAAGAGACCCAGTACTTC.

This rearrangement joins TRBV7-9 to TRBJ2-7, with 8 bases aligning to TRBD2. V was pared by 5 bases and J by 0 bases, with 12 bases of the junction left unmatched. The CDR3 totals 17 residues. CDR1 is SEHNR and CDR2 is FQNEAQ in the germline V gene (reference sequence). CDR3 amino acids: CASSPKGGSGISYEQYF. The CDR3 DNA sequence: TGTGCCAGCAGCCCCAAGGGGGGTAGCGGGATCTCCTACGAGCAGTACTTC.

This clone has just one count. The V call is TRBV30, the J call TRBJ1-4, with D unresolved. V was cut by 0 bases and J by 7 bases, with 9 bases left in between. The CDR3 has 13 residues. Germline CDR1 is GTSNPN and CDR2 is SVGIG (reference sequence). The CDR3 sequence is CAWSVVTSEKLFF. CDR3 DNA sequence: TGTGCCTGGAGTGTAGTGACTTCTGAAAAACTGTTTTTT.

The V and J genes are TRBV30 and TRBJ1-2; D is possibly TRBD1 (5 bases). The CDR3 runs 13 residues. V lost 0 bases and J 4 bases, leaving 9 bases between the germline ends. Germline values: CDR1 GTSNPN, CDR2 SVGIG (reference sequence). CDR3 sequence (DNA): TGTGCCTGGAGTGTATTAGGGGTCTATGGCTACACCTTC. Translating gives CAWSVLGVYGYTF.

The chain joins TRBV7-3 to TRBJ1-2; 9 bases map to TRBD1. The ends lost 5 bases at V and 8 bases at J; junction bases unmatched: 6. CDR1 is SGHTA and CDR2 is FQGTGA in the germline V gene. CDR3 size: 13 residues. The DNA for the CDR3 is TGTGCCAGCAGCGACGGGACAGGGAACGGCTACACCTTC. Translation: CASSDGTGNGYTF.

This chain joins TRBV6-1 and TRBJ1-3; the match to TRBD1 covers 9 bases. Per germline, CDR1 MNHNS and CDR2 SASEGT. This CDR3 spans 16 amino acids. Trimming at V came to 0 bases and at J to 8 bases, leaving 8 bases not matched to a gene. The CDR3 DNA reads as TGTGCCAGCAGTGAAGCGCCACTGGGACAGGGTTACACCATATATTTT. This translates into CASSEAPLGQGYTIYF.

The gene calls are TRBV11-2 and TRBJ2-2; 9 bases map to TRBD2. Trimming cost V 3 bases and J 6 bases; bases outside gene matches: 11. Germline CDR1 and CDR2: SGHAT and FQNNGV. This CDR3 has 17 residues. DNA of the CDR3: TGTGCCAGCAGCTTCCTGCTGGCGGGAGGGCCCCCCGGGGAGCTGTTTTTT. Protein product: CASSFLLAGGPPGELFF.

This clone appeared once. This chain links TRBV4-1 with TRBJ1-2; D is ambiguous. V gave up 4 bases and J gave up 4 bases, with 16 bases separating them. CDR3 length: 15 amino acids. The germline V gene encodes CDR1 MGHRA and CDR2 YSYEKL. CDR3 sequence (DNA): TGCGCCAGCAGCCGAGGCCCGGGTTCGAGCTATGGCTACACCTTC. Protein sequence: CASSRGPGSSYGYTF.

The chain couples TRBV13 to TRBJ2-2, with D perhaps TRBD2 (6 bases). The germline CDR1 and CDR2 sequences are PRHDT and FYEKMQ (reference sequence). V was trimmed by 5 bases and J by 2 bases, leaving 12 bases between them. The CDR3 runs to 15 residues. CDR3 DNA sequence: TGTGCCAGCAGCCCTAGCGAAAGCAACACCGGGGAGCTGTTTTTT. This encodes CASSPSESNTGELFF.

The chain recombines TRBV5-4 with TRBJ1-2; a possible D gene is TRBD1 (6 bases). Germline CDR1 is SGHNT and CDR2 is YYREEE (reference sequence). The CDR3 totals 13 residues. Trimming stripped 3 bases from V and 4 bases from J, with 10 bases between. CDR3 residues: CASSWTASYGYTF. The CDR3 region has the DNA TGTGCCAGCAGCTGGACAGCCTCCTATGGCTACACCTTC.

J is TRBJ1-1 and V is TRBV7-6; D is unclear. The V and J ends lost 5 bases and 4 bases respectively, with 5 bases between them. The CDR3 has 11 amino acids. The germline V gene encodes CDR1 SGHVS and CDR2 FNYEAQ. CDR3 nucleotides: TGTGCCAGCAGCCCCCTCACTGAAGCTTTCTTT. Its translation is CASSPLTEAFF.

The chain carries TRBV6-5 and TRBJ2-1; D is unclear. Trimming pared 7 bases from V and 1 base from J, leaving 8 bases between. Looked up from germline, CDR1 is MNHEY and CDR2 is SVGAGI. This CDR3 contains 13 residues. Written as DNA, the CDR3 is TGTGCCAGCACCCGGAGTTCCTACAATGAGCAGTTCTTC. Residues: CASTRSSYNEQFF.

The chain recombines TRBV27 with TRBJ2-1, with 11 bases lining up with TRBD1. The germline V gene has CDR1 MNHEY and CDR2 SMNVEV (reference sequence). CDR3 length: 14 amino acids. With 4 bases clipped from V and 8 bases from J, the junction kept 4 bases outside the gene matches. The CDR3 coding sequence is TGTGCCAGCAGTTGGACAGGGGGCTGGGATGAGCAGTTCTTC. It yields the protein CASSWTGGWDEQFF.

V gene TRBV19 combines with J gene TRBJ1-5; no definite D call. Per germline, CDR1 LNHDA and CDR2 SQIVND (reference sequence). The V end lost 2 bases, the J end lost 0 bases, and 8 bases lay between the germline ends. This CDR3 has 15 amino acids. CDR3: CASSISDYSNQPQHF. CDR3 coding DNA: TGTGCCAGTAGTATAAGCGATTATAGCAATCAGCCCCAGCATTTT.

V is TRBV9 and J is TRBJ1-5; 8 bases map to TRBD1. Trimming at V came to 4 bases and at J to 1 base, leaving 4 bases not matched to a gene. This CDR3 region has 15 residues. The germline V gene has CDR1 SGDLS and CDR2 YYNGEE. The CDR3 sequence is CASSPGQASNQPQHF. The CDR3 DNA sequence: TGTGCCAGCAGCCCGGGACAGGCGAGCAATCAGCCCCAGCATTTT.

This chain connects TRBV7-6 to TRBJ1-5, with D possibly being TRBD1 (6 bases). This CDR3 contains 14 residues. V lost 0 bases to trimming and J lost 6 bases, with 9 bases between them. Per germline, CDR1 SGHVS and CDR2 FNYEAQ. In DNA, the CDR3 is TGTGCCAGCAGCTTAGCAGGGGGGGGTCAGCCCCAGCATTTT. Residues: CASSLAGGGQPQHF. The full variable domain, rest sourced from reference TRBV7-6 and TRBJ1-5, is GAGVSQSPRYKVTKRGQDVALRCDPISGHVSLYWYRQALGQGPEFLTYFNYEAQQDKSGLPNDRFSAERPEGSISTLTIQRTEQRDSAMYRCASSLAGGGQPQHFGDGTRLSIL.

This chain uses TRBV10-3 with TRBJ1-2, with D tentatively TRBD1 (6 bases). Germline CDR1 and CDR2: ENHRY and SYGVKD. The length of the CDR3 is 13 residues. V was shortened by 10 bases and J by 3 bases, with 15 bases between the two germline ends. CDR3 loop: CATRTKGDYGYTF. The CDR3 DNA reads TGTGCCACGAGGACCAAGGGGGACTATGGCTACACCTTC.

The V and J genes are TRBV7-8 and TRBJ1-1; D is uncertain. The V gene's germline CDR1 is SGHVS and CDR2 FQNEAQ. V lost 5 bases to trimming and J lost 5 bases, with 9 bases between them. The CDR3 consists of 12 residues. In nucleotides, the CDR3 is TGTGCCAGCAGCACCCAGGATACTGAAGCTTTCTTT. The encoded protein is CASSTQDTEAFF. The full variable domain, in which reference TRBV7-8 and TRBJ1-1 provide the parts outside the CDR3, is GAGVSQSPRYKVAKRGQDVALRCDPISGHVSLFWYQQALGQGPEFLTYFQNEAQLDKSGLPSDRFFAERPEGSVSTLKIQRTQQEDSAVYLCASSTQDTEAFFGQGTRLTVV.